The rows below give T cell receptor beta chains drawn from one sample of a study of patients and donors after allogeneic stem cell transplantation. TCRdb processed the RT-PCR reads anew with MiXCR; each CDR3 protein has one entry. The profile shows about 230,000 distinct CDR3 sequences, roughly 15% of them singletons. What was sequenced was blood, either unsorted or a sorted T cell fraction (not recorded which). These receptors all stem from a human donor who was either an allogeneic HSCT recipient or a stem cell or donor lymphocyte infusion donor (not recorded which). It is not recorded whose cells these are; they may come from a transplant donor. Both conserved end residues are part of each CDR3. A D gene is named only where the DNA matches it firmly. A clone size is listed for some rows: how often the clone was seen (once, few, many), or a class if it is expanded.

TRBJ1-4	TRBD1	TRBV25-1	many	TGTGCCAGCAGTGAAATAGGACAGGGGGCATCGGAAAAACTGTTTTTT	CASSEIGQGASEKLFF
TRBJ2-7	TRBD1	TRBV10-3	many	TGTGCCATCAGCCTCGGACAGGGTAGCTACGAGCAGTACTTC	CAISLGQGSYEQYF
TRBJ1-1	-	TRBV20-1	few	TGCAGATTTAGGGGGGGACTCTCGAACACTGAAGCTTTCTTT	CRFRGGLSNTEAFF
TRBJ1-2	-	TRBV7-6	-	TGTGCCAGCAGCTTAGAGGGTTGGGGTGGCTACACCTTC	CASSLEGWGGYTF
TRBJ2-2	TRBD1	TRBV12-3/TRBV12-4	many	TGTGCCAGCAGTCAGGACAGGGGGTCCGGGGAGCTGTTTTTT	CASSQDRGSGELFF
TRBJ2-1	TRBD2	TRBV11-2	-	TGTGCCAGCAGCTTCGGGACTAGCTTCGATGAGCAGTTCTTC	CASSFGTSFDEQFF
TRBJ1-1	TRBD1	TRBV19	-	TGTGCCAGTAGTCAGGACAGGTGGGCTTCTGAAGCTTTCTTT	CASSQDRWASEAFF
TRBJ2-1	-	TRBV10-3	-	TGTGCCATCAGTGAGTCATGGCGTGGGGAGCAGTTCTTC	CAISESWRGEQFF
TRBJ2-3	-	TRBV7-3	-	TGTGCCAGCAGCTTAACTCCGACTGGCACAGATACGCAGTATTTT	CASSLTPTGTDTQYF
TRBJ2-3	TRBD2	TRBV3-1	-	TGTGCCAGCAGCCCTGGGACTAGCGGGAGTGGTGCAGATACGCAGTATTTT	CASSPGTSGSGADTQYF
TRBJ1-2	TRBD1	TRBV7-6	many	TGTGCCAGCAGCTTCGGGACAGAGTCCGCTGGCTACACCTTC	CASSFGTESAGYTF
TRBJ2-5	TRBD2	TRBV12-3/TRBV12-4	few	TGTGCCAGCACCCAGTCGACTAGCGGGGGGGGGGAGACCCAGTACTTC	CASTQSTSGGGETQYF
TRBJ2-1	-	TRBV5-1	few	TGCGCCAGCAGCTTGGAAGGACGGTCCTACAATGAGCAGTTCTTC	CASSLEGRSYNEQFF
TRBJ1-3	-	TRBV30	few	TGTGCCTGGGGACGGTCCTCTGGAAACACCATATATTTT	CAWGRSSGNTIYF
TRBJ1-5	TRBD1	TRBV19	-	TGTGCCAGCCAGGACAGGGGCAATCAGCCCCAGCATTTT	CASQDRGNQPQHF
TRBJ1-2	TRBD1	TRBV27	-	TGTGCCAGCAGTTGGACAGGGACCCCCTATGGCTACACCTTC	CASSWTGTPYGYTF
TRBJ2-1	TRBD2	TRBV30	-	TGTGCCTGGATCGATGGACTAGCGGGAGGAATCGGATACAATGAGCAGTTCTTC	CAWIDGLAGGIGYNEQFF
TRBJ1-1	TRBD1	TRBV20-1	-	TGCAGTGCTAGTGGGACAGGGTGGGGAGCTTTCTTT	CSASGTGWGAFF
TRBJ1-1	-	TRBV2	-	TGTGCCAGCACCAGGGCTATGAACACTGAAGCTTTCTTT	CASTRAMNTEAFF
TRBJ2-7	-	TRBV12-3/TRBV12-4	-	TGTGCCAGCAGTTTAGGGCAGGTCTTCAAGTACTTC	CASSLGQVFKYF
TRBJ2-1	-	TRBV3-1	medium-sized	TGTGCCAGCAGCCAAGGTCGTAGGGATGAGCAGTTCTTC	CASSQGRRDEQFF
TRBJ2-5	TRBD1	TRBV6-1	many	TGTGCCAGCAGACACAGGACAGGGCGGGAGACCCAGTACTTC	CASRHRTGRETQYF
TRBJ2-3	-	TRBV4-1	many	TGCGCCAGCAGCCAAGATCGGCGCGCAGATACGCAGTATTTT	CASSQDRRADTQYF
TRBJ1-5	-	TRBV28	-	TGTGCCAGCAGTTTATATACCCAGGGGTTTGGCGATCAGCCCCAGCATTTT	CASSLYTQGFGDQPQHF
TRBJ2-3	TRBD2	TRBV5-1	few	TGCGCCAGCAGCTTGGAGCCTAGCGGGGGGGTTACAGATACGCAGTATTTT	CASSLEPSGGVTDTQYF
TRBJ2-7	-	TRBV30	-	TGTGCCTGGAGTGAACGGGCCGAGCAGTACTTC	CAWSERAEQYF
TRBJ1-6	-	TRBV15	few	TGTGCCACCAGCAGTGAGGGACCGACCCATTCACCCCTCCACTTT	CATSSEGPTHSPLHF
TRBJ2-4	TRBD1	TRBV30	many	TGTGCCTCCAAGGGGGCTGCAAACATTCAGTACTTC	CASKGAANIQYF
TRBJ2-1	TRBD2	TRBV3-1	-	TGTGCCACCTCATCGGGACTAGTCTCCAATGAGCAGTTCTTC	CATSSGLVSNEQFF
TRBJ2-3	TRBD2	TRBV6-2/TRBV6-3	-	TGTGCCAGCAGTTACGCTTTAGCGGGAGGACGAGATACGCAGTATTTT	CASSYALAGGRDTQYF
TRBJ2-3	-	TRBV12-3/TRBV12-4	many	TGTGCCAGCAGTTTAGCCGCAGGGTTTGGAGATACGCAGTATTTT	CASSLAAGFGDTQYF
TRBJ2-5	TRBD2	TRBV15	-	TGTGCCACCAGCCAAGGACTAGCGGGAGTAAAAGAGACCCAGTACTTC	CATSQGLAGVKETQYF
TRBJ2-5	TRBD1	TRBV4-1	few	TGCGCCAGCCGGAAGACAGGGTTGGGGGAGACCCAGTACTTC	CASRKTGLGETQYF
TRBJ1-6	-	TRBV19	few	TGTGCCAGTAGTCGACAGGCCTTGGATTCACCCCTCCACTTT	CASSRQALDSPLHF
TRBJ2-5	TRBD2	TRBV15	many	TGTGCCACCAGCTCCCGGACTAGCGGAGAGACCCAGTACTTC	CATSSRTSGETQYF
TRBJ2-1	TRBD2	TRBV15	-	TGTGCCACCAGCAGAGAGGGCCTAGCGGGAAAGTACAATGAGCAGTTCTTC	CATSREGLAGKYNEQFF
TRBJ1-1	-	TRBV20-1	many	TGCAGTGCTATGGACGCAGCGCGAACTGAAGCTTTCTTT	CSAMDAARTEAFF
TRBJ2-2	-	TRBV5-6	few	TGTGCCAGCACCAGAGGGCGTGACGGGGAGCTGTTTTTT	CASTRGRDGELFF
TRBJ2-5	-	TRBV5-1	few	TGCGCCAGCAGCTTGACGGGGGTAACTAGCAAAGAGACCCAGTACTTC	CASSLTGVTSKETQYF
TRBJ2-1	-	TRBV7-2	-	TGTGCCAGCAGCACCCACAGGATGGGGATGAACAATGAGCAGTTCTTC	CASSTHRMGMNNEQFF
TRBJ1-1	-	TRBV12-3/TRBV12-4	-	TGTGCCAGCAGTTTTTTTGGGTATCGACGGGGGAACACTGAAGCTTTCTTT	CASSFFGYRRGNTEAFF
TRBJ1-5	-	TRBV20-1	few	TGCAGTGCTAGTGGAGGAGGTCAGCCCCAGCATTTT	CSASGGGQPQHF
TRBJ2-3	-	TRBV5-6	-	TGTGCCAGCAGCTTGATTCCTAACACAGATACGCAGTATTTT	CASSLIPNTDTQYF
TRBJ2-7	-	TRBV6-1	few	TGTGCCAGCAGTGAGGGGACTTTTAACTACGAGCAGTACTTC	CASSEGTFNYEQYF
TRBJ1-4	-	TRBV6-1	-	TGTGCCGCGACCAGGACGGGGGCAACTAATGAAAAACTGTTTTTT	CAATRTGATNEKLFF
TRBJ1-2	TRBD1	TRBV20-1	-	TGCAGTGCCCCCAGGGGGCCCTATGGCTACACCTTC	CSAPRGPYGYTF
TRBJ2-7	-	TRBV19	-	TGTGCCAGTCAAGACCGGGACGAGCAGTACTTC	CASQDRDEQYF
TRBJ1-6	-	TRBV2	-	TGTGCCAGCAGGGAACAGGGAGGTAGTTCACCCCTCCACTTT	CASREQGGSSPLHF
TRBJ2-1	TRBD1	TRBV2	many	TGTGCCAGCGAGACAGGGGCGAATGAGCAGTTCTTC	CASETGANEQFF
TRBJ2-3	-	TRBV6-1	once	TGTGCCAGCAAATGGGAGACTGGAACAGATACGCAGTATTTT	CASKWETGTDTQYF
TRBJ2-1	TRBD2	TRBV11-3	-	TGTGCCAGCAGCACCACCGGGACTAGCTCGTTTGGTGAGCAGTTCTTC	CASSTTGTSSFGEQFF
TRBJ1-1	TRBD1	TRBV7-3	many	TGTGCCAGCAGCAAACGACAGGGCGCTGAAGCTTTCTTT	CASSKRQGAEAFF
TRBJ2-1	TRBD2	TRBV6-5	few	TGTGCCAGCAGTTCGATTCTAGGACTAGCGGGAGATGAGCAGTTCTTC	CASSSILGLAGDEQFF
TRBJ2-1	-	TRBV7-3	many	TGTGCCAGCAGCTCACAGCCCGGGGTTGAGCAGTTCTTC	CASSSQPGVEQFF
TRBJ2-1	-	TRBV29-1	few	TGCAGCGTTGATCTAAGGGGAGGTGAGCAGTTCTTC	CSVDLRGGEQFF
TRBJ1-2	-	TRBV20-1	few	TGCAGTGCTAGGAGCTATGGCTACACCTTC	CSARSYGYTF
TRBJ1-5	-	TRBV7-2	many	TGTGCCAGCAGCTTAGAAGGGCAATCGAGCAATCAGCCCCAGCATTTT	CASSLEGQSSNQPQHF